The 22 T cell receptor beta chains below all came from one sample that was sequenced in a study of shared clonotypes between healthy human individuals. Using immunoSEQ multiplex PCR, the repertoire was profiled, and TCRdb retains in-frame clones only, with some absent. The sample yields approximately 530,000 clones, about 96% seen once. Sequences were obtained from naive CD4+ T cells sorted from blood. Subset defined: CD45RA+ positively selected. These TCRs come from a woman aged 25 to 39 in good health.

The chain couples TRBV7-8 to TRBJ1-4, with D unclear. The V gene's germline CDR1 is SGHVS and CDR2 FQNEAQ. The ends were cut back, 5 bases at V and 2 bases at J, with 15 bases in the middle. The CDR3 totals 16 residues. The CDR3 coding sequence is TGTGCCAGCAGCCTCAGTCGACACAGCACTAATGAAAAACTGTTTTTT. As protein: CASSLSRHSTNEKLFF. The complete variable domain, with remaining parts taken from reference TRBV7-8 and TRBJ1-4, reads GAGVSQSPRYKVAKRGQDVALRCDPISGHVSLFWYQQALGQGPEFLTYFQNEAQLDKSGLPSDRFFAERPEGSVSTLKIQRTQQEDSAVYLCASSLSRHSTNEKLFFGSGTQLSVL.

This chain links TRBV5-1 with TRBJ2-1; D unresolved. The V and J ends lost 2 bases and 9 bases respectively, with 6 bases between them. Germline assignment: CDR1 SGHRS and CDR2 YFSETQ. The CDR3 sequence is 11 residues long. The CDR3 coding sequence is TGCGCCAGCAGCTTAAACAGTGAGCAGTTCTTC. This sequence encodes CASSLNSEQFF.

V and J are TRBV6-1 and TRBJ2-5, with 15 bases aligning to TRBD2. The assigned J gene may be wrong: the sequence end matches TRBJ2-7 better. CDR1 is MNHNS, CDR2 SASEGT, per germline. This CDR3 is built from 16 residues. For the CDR3, the DNA is TGTGCCAGCAGTGGACCCGGGACTAGCGGGAGGTACGAGCAGTACTTC. This codes for CASSGPGTSGRYEQYF.

This clone was recorded a few times. The chain couples TRBV27 to TRBJ2-1; tentatively, D is TRBD2 (6 bases). This CDR3 spans 16 amino acids. The V end lost 4 bases, the J end lost 5 bases, and 18 bases lay between the germline ends. Germline V CDR1 and CDR2: MNHEY, SMNVEV (reference sequence). Written as DNA, the CDR3 is TGTGCCAGCAGTTGGGTCAGTGCGGGAATTGACAATGAGCAGTTCTTC. The encoded protein is CASSWVSAGIDNEQFF.

The chain couples TRBV29-1 to TRBJ2-1; D possibly uses TRBD1 or TRBD2 (5 bases each). Germline loops: CDR1 SQVTM, CDR2 ANQGSEA. Trimming removed 4 bases from V and 5 bases from J, with 12 bases in between. The CDR3 is 13 residues long. The CDR3 is CSVARDGDNEQFF. The CDR3 DNA follows: TGCAGCGTTGCTAGGGACGGAGACAATGAGCAGTTCTTC.

V is TRBV2 and J is TRBJ1-5; 10 bases agree with TRBD1. The germline V gene has CDR1 SNHLY and CDR2 FYNNEI. This CDR3 is 14 amino acids long. V gave up 4 bases and J gave up 5 bases; unmatched junction bases: 2. CDR3 DNA sequence: TGTGCCAGCAGTGCGGACAGGGGGGATCAGCCCCAGCATTTT. Encoded protein: CASSADRGDQPQHF.

The chain has TRBV27 and TRBJ2-7; D possibly corresponds to TRBD1 (6 bases). Trimming took 8 bases from V and 7 from J, leaving 18 bases between them. The CDR3 extends over 13 amino acids. CDR1 and CDR2 from the germline V gene are MNHEY and SMNVEV (reference sequence). In nucleotides, the CDR3 is TGTGCCAGCGCGCCGATTGACAGGATGGAGCAGTACTTC. Translating gives CASAPIDRMEQYF.

V usage is TRBV5-6 and J usage is TRBJ1-1, with 9 positions matching TRBD1. J was trimmed by 2 bases and V by 3 bases; bases with no gene match: 2. CDR1 and CDR2 from the germline V gene are SGHDT and YYEEEE. This CDR3 region has 14 residues. CDR3: CASSSTGGNTEAFF. The DNA of the CDR3 is TGTGCCAGCAGCTCCACAGGGGGCAACACTGAAGCTTTCTTT.

The rearrangement joins TRBV4-1 to TRBJ2-3, with 7 bases fitting TRBD2. Per germline, CDR1 MGHRA and CDR2 YSYEKL. V lost 4 bases to trimming and J lost 4 bases; unmatched junction nucleotides: 8. The CDR3 is 15 amino acids. CDR3 DNA: TGCGCCAGCAGCCCACCACTAGCGTCCCCAGATACGCAGTATTTT. Translated: CASSPPLASPDTQYF.

This chain joins TRBV28 and TRBJ2-7; TRBD1 agrees at 7 bases. The CDR3 has 16 residues. V was clipped by 5 bases and J by 4 bases; unmatched bases: 14. The germline V gene has CDR1 MDHEN and CDR2 SYDVKM. The CDR3 bases are TGTGCCAGCAGTCCGACAGGGTCGGCCTCTACTTACGAGCAGTACTTC. Amino acid sequence: CASSPTGSASTYEQYF. Combining the CDR3 with reference TRBV28 and TRBJ2-7 gives the whole variable domain DVKVTQSSRYLVKRTGEKVFLECVQDMDHENMFWYRQDPGLGLRLIYFSYDVKMKEKGDIPEGYSVSREKKERFSLILESASTNQTSMYLCASSPTGSASTYEQYFGPGTRLTVT.

V is TRBV18 and J is TRBJ2-2; 13 bases are a match to TRBD2. Germline CDR1 reads KGHSH; CDR2 reads LQKENI. Trimming took 5 bases from V and 1 from J; bases not matched to a gene: 4. This CDR3 spans 17 amino acids. The CDR3 here is CASSSRTSGRNTGELFF. CDR3 DNA sequence: TGTGCCAGCTCATCTCGGACTAGCGGGAGGAACACCGGGGAGCTGTTTTTT.

The CDR3, as DNA: TGTGCCAGCAGTGAATGGTCAAATGAAGCTTTCTTT. Its translation: CASSEWSNEAFF. V is TRBV6-1 and J is TRBJ1-1; D uncertain. V was clipped by 2 bases and J by 7 bases, with 8 bases between them. Germline CDR1 is MNHNS and CDR2 is SASEGT. The length of the CDR3 is 12 residues.

V usage is TRBV27 and J usage is TRBJ2-1, with a possible D match to TRBD2 (5 bases). CDR3 size: 14 residues. CDR1 is MNHEY, CDR2 SMNVEV, per germline (reference sequence). With 5 bases removed from V and 9 bases from J, the gap between germline ends came to 17 bases. The DNA for the CDR3 is TGTGCCAGCAGTCTCGAGGGCGGCCCGCCTGAGCAGTTCTTC. Translated, it gives CASSLEGGPPEQFF.

A single count supports this clone. The chain joins TRBV9 to TRBJ2-7; D unclear. CDR1 SGDLS and CDR2 YYNGEE come from the germline V gene. Trimming removed 1 base from V and 3 bases from J, with 8 bases in between. This CDR3 region has 13 residues. The CDR3 is CASSVWVDYEQYF. DNA of the CDR3: TGTGCCAGCAGCGTATGGGTAGACTACGAGCAGTACTTC.

The rearrangement uses TRBV28 and TRBJ1-1; 8 nucleotides line up with TRBD1. V was pared by 2 bases and J by 3 bases, with 2 bases of the junction left unmatched. CDR1 and CDR2 (germline): MDHEN, SYDVKM. The length of the CDR3 is 14 residues. The CDR3 DNA sequence: TGTGCCAGCAGTTTACCGACAGGGGACACTGAAGCTTTCTTT. Encoded protein: CASSLPTGDTEAFF.

V is TRBV5-1 and J is TRBJ2-1; either TRBD1 or TRBD2 may supply D (5 bases each). Germline assignment: CDR1 SGHRS and CDR2 YFSETQ. The CDR3 is made up of 15 amino acids. V lost 3 bases and J lost 6, with 16 bases in between. DNA for the CDR3: TGCGCCAGCAGCTCATTTCGGGACGTTTCCAATGAGCAGTTCTTC. It specifies CASSSFRDVSNEQFF.

The gene calls are TRBV12-1 and TRBJ2-6; the table's TRBD1 call for D was not verified on the DNA. TRBV12-1 is listed as a pseudogene. The CDR3 has 17 amino acids. In nucleotides, the CDR3 is TGTGCCAGCAGCAAATGGTATGTACAAAGTCGGGCCAACGTCCTGACTTTC. Translation: CASSKWYVQSRANVLTF.

The CDR3 is CASSRDRGLTRNTGELFF. The CDR3 nucleotides are TGTGCCAGTAGCCGGGACAGGGGGCTAACAAGGAACACCGGGGAGCTGTTTTTT. The V call is TRBV19, the J call TRBJ2-2, with 12 bases lining up with TRBD1. Unmatched junction bases numbered 9, after V lost 6 bases and J lost 1 base. The CDR3 contains 18 residues. Per germline, CDR1 LNHDA and CDR2 SQIVND (reference sequence).

As to this clone: The same CDR3 also results from other DNA sequences found in this sample. The rearrangement links TRBV18 to TRBJ2-7; tentatively, D is TRBD2 (6 bases). Trimming took off 3 bases at V and 4 bases at J, with 7 bases between the two ends. CDR1 and CDR2 from the germline V gene are KGHSH and LQKENI. The CDR3 is 12 amino acids. CDR3 amino acids: CASSPEGYEQYF. The DNA of the CDR3 is TGTGCCAGCTCACCGGAGGGGTACGAGCAGTACTTC. Looking up the rest from reference TRBV18 and TRBJ2-7 gives the full variable domain: NAGVMQNPRHLVRRRGQEARLRCSPMKGHSHVYWYRQLPEEGLKFMVYLQKENIIDESGMPKERFSAEFPKEGPSILRIQQVVRGDSAAYFCASSPEGYEQYFGPGTRLTVT.

CDR3 nucleotide sequence: TGTGCCAGCAGTTACGCAGGGACTAGCGTGGGCGGGGAGCTGTTTTTT. Residues: CASSYAGTSVGGELFF. The rearrangement uses TRBV6-6 and TRBJ2-2; 10 nucleotides line up with TRBD2. CDR3 size: 16 residues. J was trimmed by 7 bases and V by 2 bases; bases with no gene match: 7. The germline V gene encodes CDR1 MNHNY and CDR2 SVGAGI (reference sequence).

The V and J genes are TRBV5-4 and TRBJ1-1, with 10 bases fitting TRBD1. Germline lookup yields CDR1 SGHNT and CDR2 YYREEE (reference sequence). The CDR3 loop spans 17 amino acids. V gave up 4 bases and J gave up 4 bases; unmatched junction bases: 13. The CDR3 reads CASSPGTGVRYSTEAFF. The CDR3 DNA follows: TGTGCCAGCAGCCCTGGGACAGGGGTCCGCTATAGCACTGAAGCTTTCTTT.

The rearrangement joins TRBV2 to TRBJ2-5; 9 bases fit TRBD2. This CDR3 comprises 15 residues. Looked up from germline, CDR1 is SNHLY and CDR2 is FYNNEI. V lost 5 bases to trimming and J lost 2 bases; unmatched junction nucleotides: 6. DNA for the CDR3: TGTGCCAGCAGTCCCAGCGGGAGGTCTCAAGAGACCCAGTACTTC. Protein: CASSPSGRSQETQYF. Filled out from reference TRBV2 and TRBJ2-5, the complete variable domain reads EPEVTQTPSHQVTQMGQEVILRCVPISNHLYFYWYRQILGQKVEFLVSFYNNEISEKSEIFDDQFSVERPDGSNFTLKIRSTKLEDSAMYFCASSPSGRSQETQYFGPGTRLLVL.